This TCR beta chain was documented in a study of T cells expressing NK-cell markers. Study-wide context: Sorted T-cell subsets CD3+CD56+NKG2C+, CD3+CD56+NKG2C- and CD3+CD56-NKG2C+ were TCR beta-sequenced. Eight donors were sequenced, seven testing HCMV-seropositive and one testing seronegative.

TCR beta libraries carry UMIs added by 5'RACE template switching. Reanalyzing the 5' RACE reads, TCRdb keeps one entry per CDR3 protein, without DNA. The specimen's table records about 160,000 distinct CDR3 sequences. The TCR comes from a woman aged 18-70 years in good health. Material for sequencing was blood T cells: a sorted CD56 or NKG2C T cell subset, CD4+ or CD8+ T cells, or bulk PBMC T cells (not recorded which).

CDR3 residues: CASSEGRYNEQFF. The rearrangement uses TRBV7-2 and TRBJ2-1; there is no DNA to check the TCRdb D call of TRBD1. CDR3 length equals 13 residues. Germline loops: CDR1 SGHTA, CDR2 FQGNSA.